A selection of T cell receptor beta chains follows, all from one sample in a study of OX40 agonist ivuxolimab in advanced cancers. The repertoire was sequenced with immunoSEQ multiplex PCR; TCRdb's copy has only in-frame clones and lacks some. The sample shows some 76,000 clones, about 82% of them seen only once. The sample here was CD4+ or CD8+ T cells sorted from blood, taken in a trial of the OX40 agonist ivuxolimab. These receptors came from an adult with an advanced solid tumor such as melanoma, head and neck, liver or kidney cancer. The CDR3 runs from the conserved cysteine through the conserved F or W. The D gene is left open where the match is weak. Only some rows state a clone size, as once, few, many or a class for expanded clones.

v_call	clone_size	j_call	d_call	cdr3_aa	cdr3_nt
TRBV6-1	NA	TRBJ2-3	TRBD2	CASLRGGMVTDTQYF	TGTGCCAGCCTTCGGGGAGGGATGGTCACAGATACGCAGTATTTT
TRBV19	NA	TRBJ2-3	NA	CASSIGTDTQYF	TGTGCCAGTAGTATCGGCACAGATACGCAGTATTTT
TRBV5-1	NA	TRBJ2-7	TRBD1	CASSWGQGEQYF	TGCGCCAGCAGCTGGGGACAGGGAGAGCAGTACTTC
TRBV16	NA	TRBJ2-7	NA	CASSQSGIGSYEQYF	TGTGCCAGCAGCCAATCAGGTATAGGGTCCTACGAGCAGTACTTC
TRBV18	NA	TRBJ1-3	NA	CASSPPRGGTSGNTIYF	TGTGCCAGCTCACCGCCGAGGGGGGGGACCTCTGGAAACACCATATATTTT
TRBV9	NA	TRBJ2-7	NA	CASSVGTTPREQYF	TGTGCCAGCAGCGTAGGGACCACTCCGAGGGAGCAGTACTTC
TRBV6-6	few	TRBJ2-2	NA	CAGRGGNTGELFF	TGTGCCGGAAGGGGGGGAAACACCGGGGAGCTGTTTTTT
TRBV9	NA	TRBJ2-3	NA	CASSVVWSLTDTQYF	TGTGCCAGCAGCGTAGTGTGGTCACTCACAGATACGCAGTATTTT
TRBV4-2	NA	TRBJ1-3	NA	CASSQGPLTGSGNTIYF	TGTGCCAGCAGCCAAGGCCCCCTGACAGGCTCTGGAAACACCATATATTTT
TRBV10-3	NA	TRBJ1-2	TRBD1	CAISDLRGHGYTF	TGTGCCATCAGCGACCTGAGGGGGCATGGCTACACCTTC
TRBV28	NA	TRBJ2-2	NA	CASLTVHRVGTGELFF	TGTGCCAGCCTTACCGTTCACAGGGTAGGAACCGGGGAGCTGTTTTTT
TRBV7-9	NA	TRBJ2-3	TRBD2	CASSSTSGAGTDTQYF	TGTGCCAGCAGCTCCACTAGCGGAGCGGGCACAGATACGCAGTATTTT
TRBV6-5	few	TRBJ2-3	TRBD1	CASSDRTGGDTQYF	TGTGCCAGCAGTGACCGGACAGGGGGAGATACGCAGTATTTT
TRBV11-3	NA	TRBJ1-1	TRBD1	CASSPTPGGPAFF	TGTGCCAGCAGCCCAACCCCAGGGGGTCCCGCTTTCTTT
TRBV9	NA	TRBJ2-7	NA	CASSPRTSSYEQYF	TGTGCCAGCAGCCCCAGGACTTCCTCCTACGAGCAGTACTTC
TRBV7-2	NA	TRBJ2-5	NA	CASSRGGPTQETQYF	TGTGCCAGCAGTCGGGGAGGCCCAACTCAAGAGACCCAGTACTTC
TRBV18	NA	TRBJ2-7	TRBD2	CASSPRTSTYEQYF	TGTGCCAGCTCACCAAGGACTAGTACCTACGAGCAGTACTTC
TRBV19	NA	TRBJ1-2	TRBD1	CASSRGGTNYGYTF	TGTGCCAGTAGTAGAGGGGGCACTAACTATGGCTACACCTTC
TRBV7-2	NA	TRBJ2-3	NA	CASSPRVDTQYF	TGTGCCAGCAGCCCAAGAGTAGATACGCAGTATTTT
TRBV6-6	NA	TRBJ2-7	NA	CASSYSVPRNYEQYF	TGTGCCAGCAGTTACTCCGTCCCCCGAAACTACGAGCAGTACTTC
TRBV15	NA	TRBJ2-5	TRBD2	CATQPGTSGEGETQYF	TGTGCCACTCAGCCCGGGACTAGCGGGGAGGGGGAGACCCAGTACTTC
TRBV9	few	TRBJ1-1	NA	CASSPGVAGGTEAFF	TGTGCCAGCAGCCCAGGGGTGGCGGGAGGAACTGAAGCTTTCTTT
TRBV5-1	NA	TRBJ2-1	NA	CASSLGPDNEQFF	TGCGCCAGCAGCTTAGGACCAGATAATGAGCAGTTCTTC
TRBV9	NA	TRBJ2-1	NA	CASSRTTHGSEQFF	TGTGCCAGCAGCAGAACTACCCACGGGAGTGAGCAGTTCTTC
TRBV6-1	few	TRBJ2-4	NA	CASSEVQGDIQYF	TGTGCCAGCAGTGAAGTACAGGGTGACATTCAGTACTTC
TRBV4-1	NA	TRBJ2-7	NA	CASSQERGEGHYEQYF	TGCGCCAGCAGCCAAGAACGTGGGGAAGGGCACTACGAGCAGTACTTC
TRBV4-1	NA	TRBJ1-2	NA	CASSQDPAPRVGYTF	TGCGCCAGCAGCCAAGATCCCGCGCCTAGGGTCGGCTACACCTTC
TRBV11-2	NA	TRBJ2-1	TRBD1	CASSFGITGGLDEQFF	TGTGCCAGCAGCTTCGGTATCACAGGGGGTCTTGATGAGCAGTTCTTC
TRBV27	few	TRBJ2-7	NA	CASSLRGLKQYF	TGTGCCAGCAGTCTAAGGGGTTTAAAGCAGTACTTC
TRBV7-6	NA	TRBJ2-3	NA	CASSLDPVLTDTQYF	TGTGCCAGCAGCTTAGATCCGGTATTAACAGATACGCAGTATTTT
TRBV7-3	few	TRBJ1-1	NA	CASSPTANTEAFF	TGTGCCAGCAGCCCGACTGCGAACACTGAAGCTTTCTTT
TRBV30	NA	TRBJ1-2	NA	CAWRSGAAHYGYTF	TGTGCCTGGAGGTCCGGGGCAGCACACTATGGCTACACCTTC
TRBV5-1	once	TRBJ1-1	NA	CASSLGAGEAFF	TGCGCCAGCAGCTTAGGGGCGGGTGAAGCTTTCTTT
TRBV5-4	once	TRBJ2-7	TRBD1	CASSSPTGTYEQYF	TGTGCCAGCAGCTCTCCGACAGGGACCTACGAGCAGTACTTC
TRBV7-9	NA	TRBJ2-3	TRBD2	CASSLGSGGAKTDTQYF	TGTGCCAGCAGCTTGGGTAGCGGGGGGGCCAAAACAGATACGCAGTATTTT
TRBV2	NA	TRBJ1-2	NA	CASSGRGGYTF	TGTGCCAGCAGTGGTAGAGGAGGCTACACCTTC
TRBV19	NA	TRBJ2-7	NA	CASSGGAGEQYF	TGTGCCAGTAGTGGGGGGGCTGGCGAGCAGTACTTC
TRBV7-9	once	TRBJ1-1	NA	CASSLGGRDTEAFF	TGTGCCAGCAGCTTGGGGGGACGGGACACTGAAGCTTTCTTT
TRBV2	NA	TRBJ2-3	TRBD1	CASRGGQGIDTQYF	TGTGCCAGCAGGGGGGGACAGGGCATAGATACGCAGTATTTT
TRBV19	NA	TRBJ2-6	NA	CASSMNVGANVLTF	TGTGCCAGTAGTATGAATGTTGGGGCCAACGTCCTGACTTTC
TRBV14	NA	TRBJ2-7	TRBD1	CASSRTRGQGSYEQYF	TGTGCCAGCAGCCGAACCAGGGGACAGGGGTCCTACGAGCAGTACTTC
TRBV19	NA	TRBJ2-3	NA	CASRGYSTDTQYF	TGTGCCAGCCGGGGTTATAGCACAGATACGCAGTATTTT
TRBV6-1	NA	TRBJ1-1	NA	CASNPGMNTEAFF	TGTGCCAGCAATCCGGGAATGAACACTGAAGCTTTCTTT
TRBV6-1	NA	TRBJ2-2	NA	CASSEVGGFGELFF	TGTGCCAGCAGTGAAGTAGGAGGGTTCGGGGAGCTGTTTTTT
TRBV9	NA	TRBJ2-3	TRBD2	CASSVRTSGSLDTQYF	TGTGCCAGCAGCGTCCGGACTAGCGGGAGTTTAGATACGCAGTATTTT